This TCR beta chain derives from a study of T cells in Graves' hyperthyroidism and ophthalmopathy (dated by TCRdb to the late 2010s). Context from the whole study: Peripheral blood samples were taken at the time of initial diagnosis, prior to any treatment. To identify distinguishing TCR V-J signatures, a discovery cohort of around 100 patients was used, comprising under 45 with Graves' ophthalmopathy and around 60 with stable Graves' hyperthyroidism. Prospective prediction of ophthalmopathy was tested in an independent validation cohort of 18 to 20 hyperthyroidism patients and some 17 patients who later progressed to ophthalmopathy. The 75 to 100 discovery patients were divided at random into training and test sets in a 7:3 ratio. Thyroid tissue and blood T-cell repertoires from six Graves' hyperthyroidism patients were also compared in the study. After sampling, hyperthyroidism patients received methimazole starting at 30 mg daily, and ophthalmopathy patients received high-dose intravenous methylprednisolone. According to the paper, TCR Vbeta CDR3 sequencing was carried out on about 140 peripheral blood samples, which came from approximately 41 ophthalmopathy, roughly 75 hyperthyroidism and roughly 17 progressor patients.

The CDR3 numbers 16 residues from cysteine through phenylalanine. Solely the CDR3 DNA is kept, with 48 bases framed from the first base. The germline V end is reduced by 0 bases and the J end by 4 bases; junction bases left unmatched: 6. The germline V gene (reference sequence) sets CDR1 to DFQATT and CDR2 to SNEGSKA. Stable Graves' hyperthyroidism was defined as the absence of progression to ophthalmopathy over 18 months of follow-up. Hyperthyroidism patients were newly diagnosed, with disease duration under 2 months, and aged 18 to 65 years. The study excluded patients with uncontrolled infections, other autoimmune diseases, pregnancy or lactation. Diagnoses relied on clinical symptoms, serum thyroxine and TRAb, thyroid ultrasound and orbital computed tomography. Ficoll-Paque density gradient centrifugation was used to isolate PBMCs from about 9 ml of fresh peripheral blood. Trizol reagent was used to extract total RNA, and RNA quality was then checked on an Agilent 2100 Bioanalyzer.

Here is what the overall study found, with its caveats: Most expanded thyroid clonotypes (frequency above 0.001) were also detected in blood, suggesting blood repertoires may reflect thyroid immune responses. A 13 V-J signature model separated ophthalmopathy from stable hyperthyroidism, with approximately 87% sensitivity and about 81% specificity in cross-validation and 80%/75% in testing. No statistical method was used to set the sample size in advance, and investigators knew the group allocation. In validation, progression to ophthalmopathy was predicted by the model with almost 71% sensitivity and roughly 76% specificity, a median of about 6.8 months before onset.

This clonotype was counted many times. It lacks a known antigen. No base quality values were provided; no much bigger clone lies one nucleotide off. The TCR beta CDR3 regions were amplified from RNA transcripts. A first-round RT-PCR of the TCR CDR3 used the HTBI primer set with the Qiagen OneStep RT-PCR kit. Libraries were constructed in a second round of multiplex PCR, after which size selection and purification were performed. Sequencing of the libraries was done on an Illumina HiSeq2000 using paired-end 100 bp reads. As for how the authors treated the data: SOAPnuke was used to process the raw data, with reads discarded if the reads contained adapters or uncalled bases, had a mean Phred below 15, or lacked an exact constant-primer or identifier match. High-quality paired reads were merged using COPE v1.2.5, and each unique nucleotide sequence was defined as a clonotype. MiTCR v1.1 was used to align the clonotypes against IMGT TRBV, TRBD and TRBJ reference segments. The analysis included only V-J combinations with a frequency above 0.0001, which together covered 99% to 99.2% of the repertoires. A TCS score was defined as the ratio of F50 (clonal expansion) to E x V (chaos), with BLOSUM62-based TCRdist applied between CDR3 peptides within each V-J. Welch's t-statistics and random forest reduced several hundred V-J features to roughly 13, which were used in a naive Bayes classifier (R e1071). TCRdb ran its own pipeline on the public reads, namely fastp trimming at Q25 and MiXCR clone calling, and kept in-frame beta chains. Every CDR3 protein is listed once, alongside the most common genes and DNA of its rows. Clone size and V and J calls follow TCRdb, not the original study. This sample is represented by around 690,000 distinct CDR3 sequences; approximately 15% of them were singletons. Less than 20% of the sample is held by the ten biggest clonotypes.

Sequences were obtained from blood. The chain couples TRBV20-1 to TRBJ2-1; 10 middle bases align to TRBD2. This TCR was sampled from a man aged 45 to 65 with Graves' hyperthyroidism. The DNA sequence is as follows: TGCAGTGCTAGAGACTCGAGTAGCGGGAGGTACAATGAGCAGTTCTTC. This gives the protein CSARDSSSGRYNEQFF.